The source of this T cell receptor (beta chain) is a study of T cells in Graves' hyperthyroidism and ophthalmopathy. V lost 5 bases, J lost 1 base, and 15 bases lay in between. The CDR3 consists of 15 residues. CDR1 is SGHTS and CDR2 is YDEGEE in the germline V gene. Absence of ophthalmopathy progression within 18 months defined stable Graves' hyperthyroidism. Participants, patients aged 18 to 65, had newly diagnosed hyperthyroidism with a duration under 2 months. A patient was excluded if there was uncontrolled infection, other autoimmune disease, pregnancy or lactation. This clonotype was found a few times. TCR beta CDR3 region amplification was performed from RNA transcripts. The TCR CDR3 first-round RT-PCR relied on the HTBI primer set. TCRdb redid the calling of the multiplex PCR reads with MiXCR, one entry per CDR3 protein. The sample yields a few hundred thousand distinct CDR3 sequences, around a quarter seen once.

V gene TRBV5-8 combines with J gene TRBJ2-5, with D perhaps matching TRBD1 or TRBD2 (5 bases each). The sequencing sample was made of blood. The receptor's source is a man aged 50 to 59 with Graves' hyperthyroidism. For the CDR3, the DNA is TGTGCCAGCAGTCTGGGGGAGTCGGCCCAAGAGACCCAGTACTTC. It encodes CASSLGESAQETQYF.